This T cell receptor beta chain was profiled in a study of T cell repertoires in cytomegalovirus infection. Study background: In public TCR beta signatures, there were indications of both CMV infection and matching HLA type.

The V gene end was trimmed by 7 bases and the J gene end by 3 bases; junction bases not matched to a gene: 8. CDR3 size: 15 residues. Germline-derived CDR1 and CDR2 are SNHLY and FYNNEI. Broader study findings: HLA-C-restricted CMV clonotypes gave the most frequent clonotype in two of eight donors. Totalled public TCR beta family frequency picked out people who carried CMV plus the relevant HLA.

TCRdb re-called the reads with MiXCR, one entry per CDR3 protein. The sample records about 740,000 distinct CDR3 sequences, roughly a third being singletons. Notes on this clonotype: The antigen remains undetermined.

V gene TRBV2 combines with J gene TRBJ1-3, with 8 bases that match TRBD1. Sequenced material: PBMCs. This sequence was found in a human donor in good health (CMV status not recorded). Some clones in this sample may be carry-over from other donors' samples. The CDR3 bases are TGTGCCAGCATTTCCGGGACAGGCGTTGGAAACACCATATATTTT. Its protein product is CASISGTGVGNTIYF.